Each of the 19 T cell receptor beta chains below was sequenced from the same sample in a study of blood T cell dynamics during melanoma immunotherapy. Repertoires were generated with immunoSEQ multiplex PCR, while TCRdb's copy carries only in-frame clones and drops some. Here the sample spans roughly 9,900 clones, around nine tenths being singletons. Described time point: pre-treatment baseline. Source: blood, taken from a patient treated with checkpoint blockade. The receptors stem from a human donor with melanoma.

The rearrangement uses TRBV5-4 and TRBJ1-2, with 7 bases lining up with TRBD1. The length of the CDR3 is 15 residues. Trimming took 3 bases from V and 3 from J; bases not matched to a gene: 8. Germline V lookup: CDR1 SGHNT, CDR2 YYREEE (reference sequence). The CDR3 loop is CASSSKGARDYGYTF. The CDR3 DNA reads TGTGCCAGCAGCTCGAAGGGGGCTCGGGACTATGGCTACACCTTC.

The chain is built from TRBV5-5 and TRBJ2-5; 7 bases agree with TRBD1. CDR3 length equals 14 residues. The J segment lost 3 bases and the V segment lost 0 bases, leaving 2 bases of the junction unmatched. Per germline, CDR1 SGHKS and CDR2 YYEKEE (reference sequence). The CDR3 here is CASSLATGKETQYF. For the CDR3, the DNA is TGTGCCAGCAGCTTGGCGACAGGGAAAGAGACCCAGTACTTC.

The chain joins TRBV11-3 to TRBJ2-6; D could derive from TRBD1 or TRBD2 (6 bases each). This CDR3 contains 16 residues. The germline V and J ends were trimmed by 3 bases and 0 bases, with 9 bases remaining between them. Germline CDR1 reads SGHNT; CDR2 reads YENEEA. The CDR3, as DNA: TGTGCCAGCAGCTTCCGGGGGCCCTCTGGGGCCAACGTCCTGACTTTC. Protein sequence: CASSFRGPSGANVLTF.

This clone came up once. This CDR3 is CASSLSAGETQYF. CDR3 DNA: TGTGCCAGCAGTTTAAGCGCCGGGGAGACCCAGTACTTC. V is TRBV27 and J is TRBJ2-5; D unresolved. V lost 2 bases to trimming and J lost 5 bases, with 9 bases between them. The CDR3 runs to 13 residues. Germline-derived CDR1 and CDR2 are MNHEY and SMNVEV (reference sequence).

The chain is built from TRBV21-1 and TRBJ2-4; no DNA check was done on the table's D call, TRBD1. TRBV21-1 is tagged as a pseudogene. CDR3 length: 16 amino acids. The CDR3 protein is CASSPRPLLAKNIQYF. The DNA for the CDR3 is TGTGCCAGCAGCCCCAGGCCTTTACTAGCCAAAAACATTCAGTACTTC.

The chain uses TRBV4-1 and TRBJ2-3, with 10 bases matching TRBD2. Trimming cost V 7 bases and J 1 base; bases outside gene matches: 8. Germline lookup yields CDR1 MGHRA and CDR2 YSYEKL. The CDR3 runs to 16 residues. CDR3 nucleotide sequence: TGCGCCAGCACATTCGCCGGGACTAGCGGCACAGATACGCAGTATTTT. As protein: CASTFAGTSGTDTQYF.

The chain carries TRBV7-2 and TRBJ2-7, with TRBD2 matching over 13 bases. The CDR3 is made up of 18 amino acids. The ends lost 5 bases at V and 0 bases at J; junction bases unmatched: 10. Germline V gene data show CDR1 as SGHTA and CDR2 as FQGNSA. DNA for the CDR3: TGTGCCAGCAGCGTATACGGGGGGACTAGCGGGACCTCCTACGAGCAGTACTTC. Translating it yields CASSVYGGTSGTSYEQYF.

V usage is TRBV2 and J usage is TRBJ2-7; TRBD1 aligns across 8 bases. V was pared by 8 bases and J by 6 bases, with 12 bases of the junction left unmatched. Germline V gene data show CDR1 as SNHLY and CDR2 as FYNNEI. This CDR3 is 14 amino acids long. CDR3: CASDLGQAAREQYF. CDR3 DNA: TGTGCCAGCGACCTGGGACAGGCCGCGCGCGAGCAGTACTTC. The entire variable domain, with the rest obtained from reference TRBV2 and TRBJ2-7, is as follows: EPEVTQTPSHQVTQMGQEVILRCVPISNHLYFYWYRQILGQKVEFLVSFYNNEISEKSEIFDDQFSVERPDGSNFTLKIRSTKLEDSAMYFCASDLGQAAREQYFGPGTRLTVT.

This rearrangement joins TRBV5-1 to TRBJ2-3, with 12 bases identical to TRBD1. V was clipped by 1 base and J by 3 bases; unmatched bases: 12. Germline values: CDR1 SGHRS, CDR2 YFSETQ. The CDR3 length is 19 residues. The CDR3 loop is CASSLRGQGASTSTDTQYF. CDR3 in DNA: TGCGCCAGCAGCTTGCGGGGACAGGGGGCGTCGACCTCGACAGATACGCAGTATTTT. Looking up the rest from reference TRBV5-1 and TRBJ2-3 gives the full variable domain: KAGVTQTPRYLIKTRGQQVTLSCSPISGHRSVSWYQQTPGQGLQFLFEYFSETQRNKGNFPGRFSGRQFSNSRSEMNVSTLELGDSALYLCASSLRGQGASTSTDTQYFGPGTRLTVL.

The rearrangement joins TRBV5-8 to TRBJ2-1, with D unresolved. V dropped 1 base and J dropped 5 bases, with 4 bases sitting between them. The CDR3 runs to 12 residues. Germline V CDR1 and CDR2: SGHTS, YDEGEE. This chain's CDR3 is CASSLMHNEQFF. The CDR3 bases are TGTGCCAGCAGCTTGATGCACAATGAGCAGTTCTTC. The variable domain in full, with the rest retrieved from reference TRBV5-8 and TRBJ2-1, is EAGVTQSPTHLIKTRGQQATLRCSPISGHTSVYWYQQALGLGLQFLLWYDEGEERNRGNFPPRFSGRQFPNYSSELNVNALELEDSALYLCASSLMHNEQFFGPGTRLTVL.

The gene calls are TRBV29-1 and TRBJ2-5; 9 nucleotides match TRBD1. With 4 bases clipped from V and 0 bases from J, the junction kept 6 bases outside the gene matches. CDR3 size: 15 residues. Per germline, CDR1 SQVTM and CDR2 ANQGSEA. In DNA form, the CDR3 reads TGCAGCGTTGCGGGGGACAGGGAGAACCAAGAGACCCAGTACTTC. Protein: CSVAGDRENQETQYF.

This chain uses TRBV6-4 with TRBJ2-3, with 9 bases matching TRBD1. This CDR3 is 15 amino acids long. Germline V gives CDR1 MRHNA, CDR2 SNTAGT. With V trimmed by 4 bases and J by 2 bases, 4 bases remained unmatched. The CDR3 DNA follows: TGTGCCAGCAGTGTGGGACAGGGAGCCACAGATACGCAGTATTTT. Translating it yields CASSVGQGATDTQYF.

The chain recombines TRBV28 with TRBJ1-2, with D hard to call. Looked up from germline, CDR1 is MDHEN and CDR2 is SYDVKM. V was clipped by 5 bases and J by 5 bases, with 15 bases between them. The CDR3 totals 14 residues. For the CDR3, the DNA is TGTGCCAGCAGTCCCCCGGGCTACCCATATGGCTACACCTTC. This sequence encodes CASSPPGYPYGYTF.

V usage is TRBV6-5 and J usage is TRBJ1-2; D call uncertain. V was trimmed by 5 bases and J by 6 bases, leaving 4 bases between them. Per germline, CDR1 MNHEY and CDR2 SVGAGI. This CDR3 is 10 amino acids long. CDR3: CASSKNGYTF. CDR3 sequence (DNA): TGTGCCAGCAGTAAAAATGGCTACACCTTC.

The rearrangement links TRBV5-1 to TRBJ2-2; unclear D gene. This CDR3 is 14 amino acids long. CDR1 and CDR2 (germline): SGHRS, YFSETQ. The ends were cut back, 7 bases at V and 1 base at J, with 11 bases in the middle. The CDR3 bases are TGCGCCAGCGGGCCAGGTCAGAACACCGGGGAGCTGTTTTTT. It encodes CASGPGQNTGELFF.

The chain uses TRBV5-1 and TRBJ2-6; TRBD1 is a possible D gene (6 bases). This CDR3 is 16 amino acids long. V lost 4 bases and J lost 2, with 13 bases in between. CDR1 and CDR2 from the germline V gene are SGHRS and YFSETQ. The CDR3 DNA reads as TGCGCCAGCAGCACCGGACAGTTCGCTGGGGCCAACGTCCTGACTTTC. It yields the protein CASSTGQFAGANVLTF.

This clone has just a few counts. The rearrangement joins TRBV5-1 to TRBJ1-1, with D unclear. The CDR3 contains 13 residues. Per germline, CDR1 SGHRS and CDR2 YFSETQ. Trimming pared 0 bases from V and 1 base from J, leaving 4 bases between. This CDR3 is CASSLEANTEAFF. The CDR3 DNA reads TGCGCCAGCAGCTTGGAGGCGAACACTGAAGCTTTCTTT.

The chain carries TRBV29-1 and TRBJ1-6; tentative D call: TRBD1 (6 bases). This CDR3 has 13 residues. CDR1 is SQVTM, CDR2 ANQGSEA, per germline. V lost 7 bases, J lost 4 bases, and 11 bases lay in between. The CDR3 region has the DNA TGCAGCGCCCGAGGGGGGTATAATTCACCCCTCCACTTT. It is translated as CSARGGYNSPLHF.

CDR3 in DNA: TGTGCCAGCAGCCAAGATCCGGGCGGGAGTCGCACAGATACGCAGTATTTT. It specifies CASSQDPGGSRTDTQYF. The genes are TRBV4-2 and TRBJ2-3, with 7 bases identical to TRBD2. The V gene's germline CDR1 is LGHNA and CDR2 YNFKEQ. The CDR3 covers 17 residues. V lost 0 bases and J lost 1; bases outside the gene matches: 7.